A selection of T cell receptor beta chains follows, all from one sample in a study of blood T cell repertoires in COVID-19. Profiled with immunoSEQ multiplex PCR; TCRdb holds only in-frame clones, not every one. The table includes 260,000 or so clones, approximately 86% detected once. Sample: peripheral blood. The source of these receptors is a man between 18 and 35 years old with active or convalescent COVID-19. The conserved cysteine and the conserved F or W are not part of the CDR3 here. D genes are given only for firm matches.

v_gene: TRBV4-1; d_gene: NA; CDR3aa: ASSQEVYAGSTEAF
v_gene: TRBV7-9; d_gene: TRBD1; CDR3aa: ASSVSTGAATYEQY
v_gene: TRBV19; d_gene: TRBD1; CDR3aa: ASSIDLSSGGNQPQH
v_gene: TRBV12-3/TRBV12-4; d_gene: NA; CDR3aa: ASKLPGSGPQH
v_gene: TRBV10-1; d_gene: TRBD1; CDR3aa: ASSESVGTDEKLF
v_gene: TRBV6-1; d_gene: NA; CDR3aa: ASSEYWGPMNTEAF
v_gene: TRBV6-6; d_gene: TRBD2; CDR3aa: ASSLGLAGGLETQY
v_gene: TRBV15; d_gene: TRBD1; CDR3aa: ATSGSQDRPWDTEAF
v_gene: TRBV7-6; d_gene: NA; CDR3aa: ASSLDGGPIYEQY
v_gene: TRBV5-5; d_gene: NA; CDR3aa: ASSLDRATNEKLF
v_gene: TRBV19; d_gene: NA; CDR3aa: ASRRSGELF
v_gene: TRBV27; d_gene: NA; CDR3aa: ATQGKGWNTEAF
v_gene: TRBV15; d_gene: TRBD1; CDR3aa: ATSREQGGYNEQF
v_gene: TRBV6-1; d_gene: NA; CDR3aa: ASSERIGQPNTEAF
v_gene: TRBV5-5; d_gene: NA; CDR3aa: ASSFAPREKLF
v_gene: TRBV11-2; d_gene: NA; CDR3aa: ASSLQYEQY
v_gene: TRBV6-5; d_gene: TRBD1; CDR3aa: ASIPGQGPGTEAF
v_gene: TRBV5-1; d_gene: NA; CDR3aa: ASSLALSSSYNEQF
v_gene: TRBV5-5; d_gene: TRBD1; CDR3aa: ASSWGQGTAGELF
v_gene: TRBV19; d_gene: NA; CDR3aa: ASSMQGRDGYT
v_gene: TRBV6-5; d_gene: TRBD1; CDR3aa: ASTVTGGRGYT
v_gene: TRBV2; d_gene: TRBD1; CDR3aa: ASGGGQGSYNEQF
v_gene: TRBV19; d_gene: TRBD1; CDR3aa: ASRRQGAEAF
v_gene: TRBV7-9; d_gene: NA; CDR3aa: ASSLGAGNTEAF
v_gene: TRBV9; d_gene: NA; CDR3aa: ASSVGGTSSYNEQF
v_gene: TRBV6-1; d_gene: NA; CDR3aa: ASSEYEGSGEKLF
v_gene: TRBV4-3; d_gene: TRBD1; CDR3aa: ASSQDNRGYEQY
v_gene: TRBV13; d_gene: NA; CDR3aa: ASSLSWTPNQPQH
v_gene: TRBV6-1; d_gene: TRBD1; CDR3aa: ASSEAHYRGGSPLH
v_gene: TRBV1; d_gene: NA; CDR3aa: TSSQGGLAGGFSTGELF
v_gene: TRBV21-1; d_gene: NA; CDR3aa: ASSKKGTGGFIYGYT
v_gene: TRBV6-5; d_gene: NA; CDR3aa: ASSYGRAHQPQH
v_gene: TRBV6-1; d_gene: NA; CDR3aa: ASSSTGSINYEQY
v_gene: TRBV6-5; d_gene: NA; CDR3aa: ASSSGTYGSPLH
v_gene: TRBV7-9; d_gene: TRBD1; CDR3aa: ASSLDRGRPEAF
v_gene: TRBV4-3; d_gene: TRBD1; CDR3aa: ASSQQQGQGGSPLH
v_gene: TRBV29-1; d_gene: NA; CDR3aa: SFNHRATDTQY
v_gene: TRBV5-4; d_gene: NA; CDR3aa: ASSFSGRYYEQY
v_gene: TRBV7-6; d_gene: TRBD1; CDR3aa: ASSLGPGGSFYTDTQY
v_gene: TRBV5-6; d_gene: NA; CDR3aa: ASSWYSGTGELF
v_gene: TRBV6-5; d_gene: NA; CDR3aa: ASLGGTGDEKLF
v_gene: TRBV6-4; d_gene: TRBD1; CDR3aa: ASSDEGAPLYGYT